This entry describes one T cell receptor (beta chain). Its specificity is unknown. Some clones are missing from TCRdb's copy, which holds only in-frame ones; the method was immunoSEQ multiplex PCR. This table holds about 7,500 clones, around 94% found once. The sample originates from a study of T cell clonotyping in hematopoietic cell transplantation. Study results and limitations: Pathologically expanded recipient clonotypes increased progressively from day 30 to day 180 as diversity fell. Cells were unsorted, so CD4 and CD8 contributions were not separated.

Recipient blood drawn about 28 days pretransplant and days 30, 100, 180 after. This CDR3 comprises 15 residues. The ends lost 5 bases at V and 7 bases at J; junction bases unmatched: 11. Per germline, CDR1 MNHEY and CDR2 SVGAGI. The receptor was isolated from a female patient between 50 and 60 years old who had an allogeneic stem cell transplant from an unrelated donor, so the T cells may come from the graft donor. Some clones in this sample may be carry-over from other donors' samples. The sequencing used PBMCs, collected 180 days after allogeneic stem cell transplant. The rearrangement joins TRBV6-5 to TRBJ1-1, with TRBD1 matching over 9 bases. CDR3 in amino acids: CASSLTGTGLSEAFF. CDR3 coding DNA: TGTGCCAGCAGTCTCACCGGGACAGGGCTTAGTGAAGCTTTCTTT.